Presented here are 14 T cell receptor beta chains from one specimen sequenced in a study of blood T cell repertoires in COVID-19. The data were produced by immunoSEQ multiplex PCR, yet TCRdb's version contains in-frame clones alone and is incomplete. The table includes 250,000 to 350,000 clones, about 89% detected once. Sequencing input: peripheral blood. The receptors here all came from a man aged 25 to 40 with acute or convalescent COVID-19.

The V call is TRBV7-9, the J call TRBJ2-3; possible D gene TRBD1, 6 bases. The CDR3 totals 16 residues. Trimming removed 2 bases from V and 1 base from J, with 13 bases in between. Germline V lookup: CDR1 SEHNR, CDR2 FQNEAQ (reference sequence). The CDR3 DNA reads TGTGCCAGCAGCTTACTCCAGGGGCGACGCACAGATACGCAGTATTTT. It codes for CASSLLQGRRTDTQYF.

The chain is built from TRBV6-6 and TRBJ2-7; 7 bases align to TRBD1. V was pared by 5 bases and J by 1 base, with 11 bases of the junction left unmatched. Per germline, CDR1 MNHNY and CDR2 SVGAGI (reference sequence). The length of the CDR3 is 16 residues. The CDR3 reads CASSRLNGTASYEQYF. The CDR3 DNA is TGTGCCAGCAGTCGCCTTAACGGGACAGCTTCCTACGAGCAGTACTTC.

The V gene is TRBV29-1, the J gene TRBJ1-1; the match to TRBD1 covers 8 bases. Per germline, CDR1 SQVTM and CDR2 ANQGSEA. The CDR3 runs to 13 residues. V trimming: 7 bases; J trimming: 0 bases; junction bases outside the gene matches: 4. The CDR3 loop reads CSGQGTMNTEAFF. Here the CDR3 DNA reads TGCAGCGGACAGGGGACGATGAACACTGAAGCTTTCTTT.

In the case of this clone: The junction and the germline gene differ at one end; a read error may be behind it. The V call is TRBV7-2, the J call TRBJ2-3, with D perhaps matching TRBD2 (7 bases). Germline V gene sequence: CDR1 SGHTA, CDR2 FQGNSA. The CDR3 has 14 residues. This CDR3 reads CASSLDTTGGPKNF. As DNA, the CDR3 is TGTGCCAGCAGCTTAGACACCACGGGGGGCCCGAAGAATTTT. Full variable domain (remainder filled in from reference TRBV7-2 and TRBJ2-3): GAGVSQSPSNKVTEKGKDVELRCDPISGHTALYWYRQSLGQGLEFLIYFQGNSAPDKSGLPSDRFSAERTGGSVSTLTIQRTQQEDSAVYLCASSLDTTGGPKNFGPGTRLTVL.

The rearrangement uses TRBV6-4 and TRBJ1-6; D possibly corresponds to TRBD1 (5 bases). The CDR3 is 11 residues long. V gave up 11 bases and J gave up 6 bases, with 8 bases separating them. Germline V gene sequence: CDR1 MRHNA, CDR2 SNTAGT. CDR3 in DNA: TGTGCCTCGGGGGTTAATTCACCCCTCCACTTT. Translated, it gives CASGVNSPLHF.

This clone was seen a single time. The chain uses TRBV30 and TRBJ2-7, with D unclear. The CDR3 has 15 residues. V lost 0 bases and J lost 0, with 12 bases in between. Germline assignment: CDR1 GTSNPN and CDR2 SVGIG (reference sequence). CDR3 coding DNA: TGTGCCTGGAGTGTACCTCAGGCCAACTCCTACGAGCAGTACTTC. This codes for CAWSVPQANSYEQYF. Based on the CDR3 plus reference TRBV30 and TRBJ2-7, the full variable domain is SQTIHQWPATLVQPVGSPLSLECTVEGTSNPNLYWYRQAAGRGLQLLFYSVGIGQISSEVPQNLSASRPQDRQFILSSKKLLLSDSGFYLCAWSVPQANSYEQYFGPGTRLTVT.

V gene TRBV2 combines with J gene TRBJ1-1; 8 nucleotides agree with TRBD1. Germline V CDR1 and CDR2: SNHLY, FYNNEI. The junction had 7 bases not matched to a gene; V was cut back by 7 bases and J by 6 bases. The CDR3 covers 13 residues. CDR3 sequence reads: CASKGQGAAEAFF. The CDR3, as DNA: TGTGCCAGCAAAGGGCAGGGGGCCGCTGAAGCTTTCTTT. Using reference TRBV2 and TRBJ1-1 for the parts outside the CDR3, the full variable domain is EPEVTQTPSHQVTQMGQEVILRCVPISNHLYFYWYRQILGQKVEFLVSFYNNEISEKSEIFDDQFSVERPDGSNFTLKIRSTKLEDSAMYFCASKGQGAAEAFFGQGTRLTVV.

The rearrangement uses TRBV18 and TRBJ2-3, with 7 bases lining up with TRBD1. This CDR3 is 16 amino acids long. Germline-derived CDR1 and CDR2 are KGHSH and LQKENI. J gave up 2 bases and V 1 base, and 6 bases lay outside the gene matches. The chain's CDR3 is CASSPRSGGVTDTQYF. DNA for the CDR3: TGTGCCAGCTCACCACGGTCAGGGGGTGTCACAGATACGCAGTATTTT. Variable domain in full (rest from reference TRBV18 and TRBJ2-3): NAGVMQNPRHLVRRRGQEARLRCSPMKGHSHVYWYRQLPEEGLKFMVYLQKENIIDESGMPKERFSAEFPKEGPSILRIQQVVRGDSAAYFCASSPRSGGVTDTQYFGPGTRLTVL.

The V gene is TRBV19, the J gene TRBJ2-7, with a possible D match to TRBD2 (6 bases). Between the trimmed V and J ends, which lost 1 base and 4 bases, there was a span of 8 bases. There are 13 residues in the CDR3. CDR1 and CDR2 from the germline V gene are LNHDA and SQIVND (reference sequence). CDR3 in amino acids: CASSIAGGYEQYF. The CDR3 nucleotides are TGTGCCAGTAGTATAGCCGGGGGTTACGAGCAGTACTTC.

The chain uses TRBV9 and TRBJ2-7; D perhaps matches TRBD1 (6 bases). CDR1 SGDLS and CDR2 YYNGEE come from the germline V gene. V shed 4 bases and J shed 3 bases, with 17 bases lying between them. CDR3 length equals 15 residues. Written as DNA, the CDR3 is TGTGCCAGCAGCTTCCGGGACACTCCTTTCTACGAGCAGTACTTC. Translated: CASSFRDTPFYEQYF.

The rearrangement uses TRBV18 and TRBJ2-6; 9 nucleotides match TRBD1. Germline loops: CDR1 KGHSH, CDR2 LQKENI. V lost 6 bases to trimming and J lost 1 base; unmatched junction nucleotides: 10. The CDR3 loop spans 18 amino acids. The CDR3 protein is CASSRLRDRASGANVLTF. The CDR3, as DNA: TGTGCCAGCTCCAGACTCCGGGACAGGGCATCTGGGGCCAACGTCCTGACTTTC.

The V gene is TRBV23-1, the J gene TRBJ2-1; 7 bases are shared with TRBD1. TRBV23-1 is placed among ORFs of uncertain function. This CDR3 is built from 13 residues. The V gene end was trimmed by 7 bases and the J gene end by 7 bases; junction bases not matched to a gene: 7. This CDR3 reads CASNHRGGNEQFF. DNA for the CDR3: TGCGCCAGCAACCACAGGGGTGGGAATGAGCAGTTCTTC.

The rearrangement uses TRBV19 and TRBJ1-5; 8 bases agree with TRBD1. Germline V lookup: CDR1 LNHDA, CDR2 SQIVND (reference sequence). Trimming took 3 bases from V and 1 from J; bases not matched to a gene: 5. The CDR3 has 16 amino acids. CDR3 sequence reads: CASSMGQALSNQPQHF. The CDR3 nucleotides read TGTGCCAGTAGTATGGGACAGGCCTTAAGCAATCAGCCCCAGCATTTT.

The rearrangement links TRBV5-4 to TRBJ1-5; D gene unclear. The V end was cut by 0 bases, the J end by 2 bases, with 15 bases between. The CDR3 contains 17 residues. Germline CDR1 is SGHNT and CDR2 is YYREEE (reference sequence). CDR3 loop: CASSLAQTPDCNQPQHF. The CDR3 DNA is TGTGCCAGCAGCTTGGCTCAGACCCCTGACTGCAATCAGCCCCAGCATTTT.